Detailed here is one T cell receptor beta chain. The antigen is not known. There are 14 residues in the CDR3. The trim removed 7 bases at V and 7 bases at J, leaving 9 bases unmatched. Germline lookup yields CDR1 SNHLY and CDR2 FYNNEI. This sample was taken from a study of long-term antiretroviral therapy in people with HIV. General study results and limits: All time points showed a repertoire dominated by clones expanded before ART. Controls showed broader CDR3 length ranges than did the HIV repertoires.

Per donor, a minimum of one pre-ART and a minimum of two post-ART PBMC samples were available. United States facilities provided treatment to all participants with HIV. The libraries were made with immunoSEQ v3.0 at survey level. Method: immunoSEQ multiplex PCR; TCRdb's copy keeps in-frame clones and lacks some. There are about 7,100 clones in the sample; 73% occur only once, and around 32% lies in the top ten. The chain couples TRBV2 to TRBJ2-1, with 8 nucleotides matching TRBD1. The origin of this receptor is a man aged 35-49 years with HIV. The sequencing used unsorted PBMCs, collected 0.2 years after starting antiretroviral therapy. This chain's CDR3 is CASIGQGPHNEQFF. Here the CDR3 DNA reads TGTGCCAGCATCGGACAGGGCCCACATAATGAGCAGTTCTTC.